This passage covers 5 T cell receptor beta chains from one sample sequenced in a study of blood T cell repertoires in COVID-19. Measured with immunoSEQ multiplex PCR; TCRdb has only the in-frame clones, and not every one. The table lists about 60,000 clones, approximately 91% of them singletons. The source material was peripheral blood. These receptors all stem from a man aged 50-60 years with active COVID-19.

The rearrangement uses TRBV13 and TRBJ2-5; tentatively, D is TRBD1 (6 bases). The germline V gene encodes CDR1 PRHDT and CDR2 FYEKMQ (reference sequence). The CDR3 consists of 14 residues. V was trimmed by 6 bases and J by 1 base, leaving 12 bases between them. The CDR3 region is CASSNGQRQETQYF. CDR3 DNA: TGTGCCAGCAGTAACGGACAGCGCCAAGAGACCCAGTACTTC.

The chain carries TRBV30 and TRBJ1-2; no firm D call. Germline CDR1 is GTSNPN and CDR2 is SVGIG (reference sequence). Trimming pared 0 bases from V and 7 bases from J, leaving 9 bases between. This CDR3 is built from 12 residues. Here the CDR3 DNA reads TGTGCCTGGAGTGTACGAGAGGGTGGCTACACCTTC. Translated: CAWSVREGGYTF.

The chain recombines TRBV29-1 with TRBJ1-4; no reliable D call. The CDR3 loop spans 12 amino acids. V lost 5 bases to trimming and J lost 10 bases, with 14 bases between them. The germline gives CDR1 SQVTM, CDR2 ANQGSEA. The CDR3 is CSVNSLEGKLFF. The CDR3 nucleotides are TGCAGCGTTAATTCTCTGGAGGGAAAACTGTTTTTT. The whole variable domain, remainder taken from reference TRBV29-1 and TRBJ1-4, is SAVISQKPSRDICQRGTSLTIQCQVDSQVTMMFWYRQQPGQSLTLIATANQGSEATYESGFVIDKFPISRPNLTFSTLTVSNMSPEDSSIYLCSVNSLEGKLFFGSGTQLSVL.

The V gene is TRBV5-5, the J gene TRBJ2-7; tentatively, D is TRBD2 (5 bases). V was clipped by 0 bases and J by 2 bases, with 12 bases between them. CDR1 and CDR2 from the germline V gene are SGHKS and YYEKEE (reference sequence). The CDR3 covers 15 residues. CDR3 amino acids: CASSLALGRTYEQYF. The CDR3 DNA reads as TGTGCCAGCAGCTTGGCCTTAGGGAGAACCTACGAGCAGTACTTC.

V gene TRBV10-1 combines with J gene TRBJ1-6; 7 nucleotides match TRBD1. The CDR3 has 14 residues. V was clipped by 2 bases and J by 8 bases; unmatched bases: 3. Germline-derived CDR1 and CDR2 are WNHNN and SYGVQD (reference sequence). CDR3 in amino acids: CASSEAGGHSPLHF. The CDR3 region has the DNA TGCGCCAGCAGTGAGGCAGGGGGGCATTCACCCCTCCACTTT.